Following are 26 T cell receptor beta chains from one sample sequenced in a study of Ad26.COV2.S vaccination and SARS-CoV-2 variants. The sample's treatment: around 19 received Ad26.COV2.S at low or high dose, single or two shots; roughly 5 received placebo; per-sample allocation not given. Vaccine and placebo recipients were sampled on day 63 after the first injection. Only in-frame clones appear in the TCRdb table, and some are missing; sequencing was by immunoSEQ multiplex PCR. The sample shows roughly 330,000 clones, 85% to 90% of them seen only once. The sequencing here drew on peripheral blood, taken in a trial of Ad26.COV2.S vaccine versus placebo. These receptors were obtained from a person aged 18 to 59 who received the Ad26.COV2.S COVID-19 vaccine or a placebo.

V is TRBV9 and J is TRBJ1-4, with 7 positions matching TRBD1. V was clipped by 3 bases and J by 0 bases; unmatched bases: 2. The germline V gene encodes CDR1 SGDLS and CDR2 YYNGEE. The CDR3 spans 15 residues. CDR3 DNA sequence: TGTGCCAGCAGCGGGGGGACAGCAACTAATGAAAAACTGTTTTTT. Its protein is CASSGGTATNEKLFF.

V usage is TRBV6-5 and J usage is TRBJ2-5; D unresolved. The CDR3 runs to 12 residues. Germline V gene sequence: CDR1 MNHEY, CDR2 SVGAGI. V gave up 6 bases and J gave up 1 base, with 6 bases separating them. Written as DNA, the CDR3 is TGTGCCAGCAGATTATTCCAAGAGACCCAGTACTTC. Translated, it gives CASRLFQETQYF.

This chain connects TRBV6-2 or TRBV6-3 to TRBJ1-5, with D possibly TRBD1 on 5 matching bases. Trimming shortened V by 2 bases and J by 2 bases, and 7 bases separated the two germline ends. CDR3 size: 14 residues. Germline CDR1 is MNHEY and CDR2 is SVGEGT. The DNA for the CDR3 is TGTGCCAGCAGTTACCCCAGGGGCAATCAGCCCCAGCATTTT. This translates into CASSYPRGNQPQHF.

The chain recombines TRBV5-1 with TRBJ2-7, with 9 bases fitting TRBD1. Trimming at V came to 3 bases and at J to 1 base, leaving 5 bases not matched to a gene. CDR1 SGHRS and CDR2 YFSETQ come from the germline V gene. CDR3 length: 15 residues. The CDR3 DNA follows: TGCGCCAGCAGCTCTGGGACAGGGCCTTCCTACGAGCAGTACTTC. This codes for CASSSGTGPSYEQYF.

The rearrangement links TRBV27 to TRBJ1-1; D is uncertain. Germline CDR1 reads MNHEY; CDR2 reads SMNVEV (reference sequence). CDR3 length: 14 amino acids. Trimming left V 4 bases short and J 0 bases short, with 9 bases between. This CDR3 is CASSSNGLNTEAFF. CDR3 sequence (DNA): TGTGCCAGCAGTTCTAACGGCCTGAACACTGAAGCTTTCTTT.

This clone was seen only a few times. The chain recombines TRBV11-3 with TRBJ1-2; D gene ambiguous. The CDR3 covers 14 residues. The germline V gene has CDR1 SGHNT and CDR2 YENEEA. V shed 0 bases and J shed 2 bases, with 7 bases lying between them. The CDR3 reads CASSLDGINYGYTF. CDR3 coding DNA: TGTGCCAGCAGCTTAGATGGCATAAACTATGGCTACACCTTC. The entire variable domain, with the rest obtained from reference TRBV11-3 and TRBJ1-2, is as follows: EAGVVQSPRYKIIEKKQPVAFWCNPISGHNTLYWYLQNLGQGPELLIRYENEEAVDDSQLPKDRFSAERLKGVDSTLKIQPAELGDSAVYLCASSLDGINYGYTFGSGTRLTVV.

The J gene is TRBJ1-5, the V gene TRBV4-1; 9 bases align to TRBD1. The V segment lost 0 bases and the J segment 6 bases; nucleotides outside the gene matches: 12. This CDR3 contains 18 residues. The germline V gene has CDR1 MGHRA and CDR2 YSYEKL. The CDR3 reads CASSQELTGGLRGQPQHF. CDR3 nucleotides: TGCGCCAGCAGCCAAGAATTAACAGGGGGCTTACGGGGTCAGCCCCAGCATTTT.

The J gene is TRBJ1-3, the V gene TRBV6-5; D gene ambiguous. Germline CDR1 reads MNHEY; CDR2 reads SVGAGI. This CDR3 has 15 amino acids. V lost 2 bases and J lost 1, with 9 bases in between. The CDR3 protein is CASSYGVRSGNTIYF. As DNA, the CDR3 is TGTGCCAGCAGTTACGGGGTGCGGTCTGGAAACACCATATATTTT.

V usage is TRBV15 and J usage is TRBJ1-6, with TRBD1 matching 7 bases. With V trimmed by 1 base and J by 4 bases, 1 base remained unmatched. CDR1 is LNHNV, CDR2 YYDKDF, per germline (reference sequence). The CDR3 spans 15 residues. CDR3 loop: CATSRGQGYNSPLHF. CDR3 sequence (DNA): TGTGCCACCAGCAGAGGACAGGGATATAATTCACCCCTCCACTTT.

On this clone: A much bigger clone sits one base away, suggesting this may be a read error. The chain is built from TRBV6-5 and TRBJ2-1, with unresolved D. Trimming removed 6 bases from V and 0 bases from J, with 6 bases in between. Looked up from germline, CDR1 is MNHEY and CDR2 is SVGAGI. The CDR3 covers 13 residues. DNA of the CDR3: TGTGCCAGCAGCCCAAGCTCCTACAATGAGCAGTTCTTC. Protein sequence: CASSPSSYNEQFF.

This chain uses TRBV27 with TRBJ1-5, with unresolved D. Trimming took 5 bases from V and 2 from J, leaving 7 bases between them. CDR3 length: 13 residues. In germline, CDR1 is MNHEY, CDR2 SMNVEV (reference sequence). The CDR3 bases are TGTGCCAGCAGTGGGTGGGGCAATCAGCCCCAGCATTTT. Its protein product is CASSGWGNQPQHF.

This chain joins TRBV18 and TRBJ1-1, with 8 bases identical to TRBD1. The germline V gene encodes CDR1 KGHSH and CDR2 LQKENI. This CDR3 contains 14 residues. V lost 3 bases, J lost 5 bases, and 5 bases stayed unmatched. CDR3 region: CASSPDRGSTEAFF. CDR3 bases: TGTGCCAGCTCACCCGACAGGGGATCGACTGAAGCTTTCTTT.

This clone was seen only a few times. DNA of the CDR3: TGTGCCAGCAGTTTTCTTCCGGCAGGTGAAGCTTTCTTT. This encodes CASSFLPAGEAFF. V and J are TRBV6-4 and TRBJ1-1, with D unclear. The CDR3 has 13 residues. V was shortened by 5 bases and J by 7 bases, with 14 bases between the two germline ends. Germline V gene sequence: CDR1 MRHNA, CDR2 SNTAGT.

The chain links TRBV29-1 to TRBJ1-1; possibly TRBD1 for D (5 bases). Germline loops: CDR1 SQVTM, CDR2 ANQGSEA. The CDR3 totals 13 residues. V gave up 4 bases and J gave up 5 bases, with 14 bases separating them. DNA for the CDR3: TGCAGCGTTGCAGAAGGGGTGTCAACTGAAGCTTTCTTT. Translation gives CSVAEGVSTEAFF.

Concerning this clone: Other DNA sequences within the sample encode an identical CDR3. The chain employs TRBV4-1 and TRBJ1-1; D is possibly TRBD1 (5 bases). Germline lookup yields CDR1 MGHRA and CDR2 YSYEKL. Deletions cut 0 bases from V and 1 base from J, with 6 bases between. CDR3 length equals 14 residues. CDR3 sequence reads: CASSQDGGNTEAFF. The CDR3 DNA sequence: TGCGCCAGCAGCCAAGATGGGGGGAACACTGAAGCTTTCTTT.

The genes are TRBV5-1 and TRBJ2-4; 10 bases map to TRBD1. Trimming removed 8 bases from V and 8 bases from J; junction bases left unmatched: 10. This CDR3 has 14 amino acids. Germline loops: CDR1 SGHRS, CDR2 YFSETQ. The CDR3 nucleotides are TGCGCCAGTGCGCTAGACAGGGGGCGGGACATTCAGTACTTC. Residues: CASALDRGRDIQYF.

This chain joins TRBV7-9 and TRBJ2-2; D tentatively reads TRBD1 or TRBD2 (5 bases each). CDR1 and CDR2 from the germline V gene are SEHNR and FQNEAQ (reference sequence). The V and J ends lost 5 bases and 7 bases respectively, with 20 bases between them. The CDR3 totals 16 residues. The CDR3 sequence is CASSALWRTPVGELFF. The CDR3 DNA sequence: TGTGCCAGCAGCGCCCTATGGAGGACACCCGTCGGGGAGCTGTTTTTT.

V is TRBV7-9 and J is TRBJ1-2, with no clear D. Trimming took off 4 bases at V and 6 bases at J, with 9 bases between the two ends. This CDR3 is 12 amino acids long. Germline values: CDR1 SEHNR, CDR2 FQNEAQ (reference sequence). CDR3 nucleotides: TGTGCCAGCAGCTCCTTCCGGGATGGCTACACCTTC. This gives the protein CASSSFRDGYTF.

V gene TRBV5-5 combines with J gene TRBJ1-3; the D is unclear. V was cut by 0 bases and J by 1 base, with 8 bases left in between. Germline CDR1 SGHKS, CDR2 YYEKEE (reference sequence). CDR3 length: 15 residues. The CDR3 reads CASSLEWYSGNTIYF. DNA of the CDR3: TGTGCCAGCAGCTTGGAATGGTATTCTGGAAACACCATATATTTT.

The chain couples TRBV5-6 to TRBJ1-4; tentative D call: TRBD1 (5 bases). This CDR3 comprises 15 residues. Per the germline V gene, CDR1 is SGHDT and CDR2 is YYEEEE. The ends were cut back, 0 bases at V and 8 bases at J, with 14 bases in the middle. The CDR3 protein is CASSLGRELEEKLFF. CDR3 coding DNA: TGTGCCAGCAGCTTGGGCAGGGAACTAGAGGAAAAACTGTTTTTT.

This chain uses TRBV6-2 or TRBV6-3 with TRBJ1-5; perhaps TRBD1 as D (5 bases). This CDR3 has 17 residues. V was pared by 4 bases and J by 12 bases, with 28 bases between. Germline CDR1 MNHEY, CDR2 SVGEGT. CDR3 bases: TGTGCCAGCAGTTCTGCTTCCGGGGCCTCGGTTAAGGTAAACCAGCATTTT. Translation gives CASSSASGASVKVNQHF.

The chain uses TRBV19 and TRBJ2-3, with D unresolved. The ends were cut back, 3 bases at V and 3 bases at J, with 10 bases in the middle. The germline V gene encodes CDR1 LNHDA and CDR2 SQIVND (reference sequence). The CDR3 has 14 residues. This chain's CDR3 is CASSIVTLTDTQYF. CDR3 DNA sequence: TGTGCCAGTAGTATTGTAACTCTAACAGATACGCAGTATTTT.

The V gene is TRBV7-9, the J gene TRBJ2-1, with no clear D. This CDR3 has 12 amino acids. The germline V and J ends were trimmed by 2 bases and 10 bases, with 9 bases remaining between them. Germline V lookup: CDR1 SEHNR, CDR2 FQNEAQ (reference sequence). CDR3 coding DNA: TGTGCCAGCAGCTTATACCTGGAAGAGCAGTTCTTC. It translates to CASSLYLEEQFF.

V is TRBV28 and J is TRBJ2-3, with 8 bases identical to TRBD1. Germline V lookup: CDR1 MDHEN, CDR2 SYDVKM. V trimming: 4 bases; J trimming: 4 bases; junction bases outside the gene matches: 7. This CDR3 spans 15 amino acids. For the CDR3, the DNA is TGTGCCAGCAGTTATTTGGACAGGGCATCAGATACGCAGTATTTT. Encoded protein: CASSYLDRASDTQYF.

The chain is built from TRBV5-4 and TRBJ2-1, with 9 bases aligning to TRBD2. J lost 5 bases, V lost 0 bases, and 3 bases had no gene match. Germline V lookup: CDR1 SGHNT, CDR2 YYREEE (reference sequence). This CDR3 region has 15 residues. CDR3 nucleotides: TGTGCCAGCAGCTTGGTGGCTAGCGGGAACAATGAGCAGTTCTTC. It translates to CASSLVASGNNEQFF.

V is TRBV19 and J is TRBJ2-5, with D possibly being TRBD2 (7 bases). Germline V lookup: CDR1 LNHDA, CDR2 SQIVND (reference sequence). Trimming stripped 7 bases from V and 1 base from J, with 13 bases between. The CDR3 totals 14 residues. The CDR3 DNA reads as TGTGCCAGTAAAGGCGGGGGCACCCAAGAGACCCAGTACTTC. It specifies CASKGGGTQETQYF.